These 22 T cell receptor beta chains were all obtained from the same sample, sequenced in a study of T cells in women clearing cervical HPV infection. Sequencing used immunoSEQ multiplex PCR; TCRdb keeps in-frame clones, though not all of them. The sample has 40,000 to 60,000 clones. The sequencing input was blood buffy coat. The receptor source for this set is a woman between 18 and 70 years old with a cervical HPV16 infection that either progressed to CIN3+ or cleared (not recorded which).

About this clone itself: The read ends 3 residues shy of where the CDR3 ends; the end is completed using the germline J gene. J is TRBJ1-6 and V is TRBV20-1, with TRBD1 as a possible D gene (5 bases). Germline CDR1 DFQATT, CDR2 SNEGSKA (reference sequence). This CDR3 is 12 amino acids long. Trimming cost V 5 bases and J 11 bases, with 13 bases left between them. The DNA read from the CDR3 is TGCAGTGCTGGGCGAGGGGATACACCC. Amino acids: CSAGRGDTP. The full-length CDR3 reads as CSAGRGDTPLHF.

A word on this clone: The CDR3 is cut off 3 residues early in the read; its end comes from the germline J gene. The chain uses TRBV2 and TRBJ1-1; TRBD1 might be the D (5 bases). V was clipped by 6 bases and J by 4 bases, with 18 bases between them. CDR3 size: 15 residues. Looked up from germline, CDR1 is SNHLY and CDR2 is FYNNEI. CDR3 sequence reads: CASSFAGGGSTEAFF. The sequenced CDR3 bases are TGTGCCAGCAGCTTTGCGGGGGGAGGTAGCACTGAA.

With regard to this clone: With the read ending 3 residues before the CDR3 end, the germline J gene is used to fill in that end. This sample includes further DNA sequences coding for the same CDR3. This chain uses TRBV7-9 with TRBJ1-1; D ambiguous. This CDR3 region has 14 residues. From germline, CDR1 is SEHNR and CDR2 FQNEAQ (reference sequence). The ends were cut back, 0 bases at V and 5 bases at J, with 10 bases in the middle. CDR3 loop: CASSLAAVGTEAFF. CDR3 DNA (partial): TGTGCCAGCAGCTTAGCTGCGGTTGGTACTGAA.

Notes on this clone: The read gets to within 3 residues of the CDR3 end, and the germline J gene fills in the rest. The gene calls are TRBV5-1 and TRBJ2-3; D possibly corresponds to TRBD1 (5 bases). The CDR3 runs 13 residues. Germline assignment: CDR1 SGHRS and CDR2 YFSETQ. The CDR3 bases that were read are TGCGCCAGCAGCTTGGGACAGAAAGAGACG. Translating gives CASSLGQKET. The entire CDR3 is CASSLGQKETQYF. The variable domain in full, completed from reference TRBV5-1 and TRBJ2-3, reads KAGVTQTPRYLIKTRGQQVTLSCSPISGHRSVSWYQQTPGQGLQFLFEYFSETQRNKGNFPGRFSGRQFSNSRSEMNVSTLELGDSALYLCASSLGQKETQYFGPGTRLTVL.

With respect to this clone: The read halts 3 residues ahead of the CDR3 end, with the missing end drawn from the germline J gene. This chain joins TRBV5-1 and TRBJ2-3; D is perhaps TRBD1 or TRBD2 (5 bases each). CDR1 and CDR2 (germline): SGHRS, YFSETQ. The CDR3 covers 15 residues. The CDR3 bases that were read are TGCGCCAGCAGCCCGTATCCAGGGAGCAATCAGCCG. It is translated as CASSPYPGSNQP. The full CDR3 protein is CASSPYPGSNQPQYF.

Comments on this clone: Read sequence stops 3 residues before the CDR3 end, and the germline J gene provides the missing end. The V and J genes are TRBV13 and TRBJ1-1; TRBD1 might be the D (5 bases). The germline CDR1 and CDR2 sequences are PRHDT and FYEKMQ (reference sequence). The V and J ends lost 5 bases and 5 bases respectively, with 24 bases between them. The CDR3 loop spans 17 amino acids. Incomplete CDR3 DNA: TGTGCCAGCAGCCTAATTTCGGACACCCGGGAGAGGACTGAA. As protein: CASSLISDTRERTE. The whole CDR3 reads CASSLISDTRERTEAFF.

Remarks on this clone: Sequencing ends 3 residues short of the CDR3 end; the germline J gene provides the rest. The chain carries TRBV29-1 and TRBJ1-2, with TRBD1 matching over 7 bases. This CDR3 has 15 residues. V lost 3 bases, J lost 4 bases, and 11 bases stayed unmatched. Per germline, CDR1 SQVTM and CDR2 ANQGSEA. CDR3 DNA (partial): TGCAGCGTTGACCAATGGGGACAGCCCTCCTATGGC. This encodes CSVDQWGQPSYG. The full-length CDR3 reads as CSVDQWGQPSYGYTF.

The CDR3: CASSRWTVGGELFF. The covered CDR3 bases are TGTGCCAGCAGTCGGTGGACAGTTGGCGGGGAG. V and J are TRBV12-3 or TRBV12-4 and TRBJ2-2; TRBD1 might be the D (6 bases). The CDR3 end lies 3 residues beyond the end of the read and is filled in from the germline J gene. The CDR3 runs to 14 residues. Between the trimmed V and J ends, which lost 5 bases and 7 bases, there was a span of 14 bases.

Of note for this clone: The DNA ends 3 residues before the CDR3 does, and the rest of the CDR3 is filled in from the germline J gene. This chain joins TRBV2 and TRBJ2-3; D ambiguous. Trimming removed 7 bases at V and 3 bases at J, with 14 bases between. Germline V gene lookup returns CDR1 SNHLY and CDR2 FYNNEI. The CDR3 extends over 14 amino acids. The CDR3 is CASTQGSHTDTQYF. Incomplete CDR3 DNA: TGTGCCAGCACTCAAGGGTCCCATACAGATACG.

Concerning this clone: The read comes to an end 3 residues before the CDR3 does, leaving the germline J gene to fill in the end. The chain links TRBV19 to TRBJ1-5, with D possibly being TRBD1 (5 bases). There are 15 residues in the CDR3. V was cut by 6 bases and J by 1 base, with 13 bases left in between. Per germline, CDR1 LNHDA and CDR2 SQIVND (reference sequence). The sequenced part of the CDR3 DNA is TGTGCCAGTAGGTTCTCGGGGGGGAGCAATCAGCCC. Protein product: CASRFSGGSNQP. The entire CDR3 protein reads CASRFSGGSNQPQHF. The full variable domain, with the rest looked up from reference TRBV19 and TRBJ1-5, is DGGITQSPKYLFRKEGQNVTLSCEQNLNHDAMYWYRQDPGQGLRLIYYSQIVNDFQKGDIAEGYSVSREKKESFPLTVTSAQKNPTAFYLCASRFSGGSNQPQHFGDGTRLSIL.

A note on this clone: Read data end 3 residues before the CDR3 end; the end is taken from the germline J gene. The J gene is TRBJ1-5, the V gene TRBV20-1; 7 positions match TRBD1. V shed 3 bases and J 3 bases; nucleotides not matched to a gene: 11. The germline V gene encodes CDR1 DFQATT and CDR2 SNEGSKA (reference sequence). The CDR3 spans 16 residues. CDR3: CSARGPGQHHNQPQHF. The covered CDR3 bases are TGCAGTGCTAGGGGGCCGGGACAGCACCACAATCAGCCC.

On this clone: One end of the junction varies from germline; a read error may be responsible. The CDR3 is cut off 3 residues early in the read; its end comes from the germline J gene. The same CDR3 arises from other DNA sequences in this sample as well. This chain joins TRBV19 and TRBJ1-3; 7 bases fit TRBD1. CDR3 length equals 15 residues. CDR1 is LNHDA and CDR2 is SQIVND in the germline V gene (reference sequence). The chain's CDR3 is CATQDRPLSGNTIYF. CDR3 DNA, as far as it was read: TGTGCCACCCAGGACAGGCCCCTCTCTGGAAACACG.

In the case of this clone: The CDR3 end falls 3 residues outside the read, so it is completed with the germline J gene. This chain connects TRBV5-6 to TRBJ2-4; D gene uncertain. CDR1 and CDR2 from the germline V gene are SGHDT and YYEEEE. V was cut by 2 bases and J by 8 bases, with 14 bases left in between. CDR3 length equals 14 residues. The CDR3 DNA, read in part, is TGTGCCAGCAGCTTCGAACCTAAACTACACATT. Protein: CASSFEPKLHI. The full-length CDR3 reads as CASSFEPKLHIQYF.

Points on this clone: Sequence at one end of the junction differs from germline and may be a read error. The CDR3 goes on 3 residues after the read ends, and that part is filled in from the germline J gene. Other nucleotide sequences from this sample produce the same CDR3. This sequence joins TRBV29-1 and TRBJ1-3; TRBD1 agrees at 7 bases. The CDR3 spans 14 residues. Germline lookup yields CDR1 SQVTM and CDR2 ANQGSEA. The CDR3 reads CSVEGTASGNTIYF. The CDR3 DNA, read in part, is TGCAGCGTTGAGGGGACAGCGTCTGGAAACACG.

CDR3 DNA, as far as it was read: TGTGCCAGCAGCACCGGACAGGGGGTATACGAG. Its translation: CASSTGQGVYE. From start to end, the CDR3 is CASSTGQGVYEQYF. This sequence joins TRBV11-1 and TRBJ2-7; the match to TRBD1 covers 10 bases. Sequencing ends 3 residues short of the CDR3 end; the germline J gene provides the rest. The germline gives CDR1 SGHAT, CDR2 FQDESV (reference sequence). The CDR3 runs 14 residues. V lost 5 bases and J lost 4; bases outside the gene matches: 5.

About this clone itself: The read gets to within 3 residues of the CDR3 end, and the germline J gene fills in the rest. This chain links TRBV20-1 with TRBJ1-5, with 12 bases identical to TRBD1. This CDR3 region has 16 residues. V lost 3 bases to trimming and J lost 6 bases; unmatched junction nucleotides: 9. In germline, CDR1 is DFQATT, CDR2 SNEGSKA (reference sequence). Incomplete CDR3 DNA: TGCAGTGCTAGGGGGACAGGGGGCTGGTATGGTCAGCCC. Translating it yields CSARGTGGWYGQP. The CDR3, in full, reads CSARGTGGWYGQPQHF.

In regard to this clone: The CDR3 end falls 3 residues outside the read, so it is completed with the germline J gene. The chain links TRBV5-1 to TRBJ2-1; D is unresolved. The germline CDR1 and CDR2 sequences are SGHRS and YFSETQ. V was clipped by 0 bases and J by 2 bases, with 15 bases between them. The length of the CDR3 is 17 residues. The part of the CDR3 DNA that was read is TGCGCCAGCAGCTTGGCTGGGCGCGTCCCCGCCTACAATGAG. This sequence encodes CASSLAGRVPAYNE. The entire CDR3 sequence reads CASSLAGRVPAYNEQFF.

A remark on this clone: From the germline J gene comes the end of the CDR3, since the read stops 3 residues before it. The chain joins TRBV19 to TRBJ1-2; D remains unclear. The germline V gene has CDR1 LNHDA and CDR2 SQIVND (reference sequence). The CDR3 runs to 11 residues. V was shortened by 8 bases and J by 7 bases, with 11 bases between the two germline ends. The covered CDR3 bases are TGTGCCAGTTACGGGTTGGCTGGC. The encoded protein is CASYGLAG. The entire CDR3 sequence reads CASYGLAGYTF.

Worth noting for this clone: The read falls 3 residues short of the CDR3 end, and the missing part is taken from the germline J gene. V and J are TRBV5-6 and TRBJ2-7; D is possibly TRBD1 (5 bases). Trimming stripped 3 bases from V and 2 bases from J, with 15 bases between. This CDR3 is built from 15 residues. The V gene's germline CDR1 is SGHDT and CDR2 YYEEEE. This CDR3 reads CASSWGRPSAYEQYF. The CDR3 bases that were read are TGTGCCAGCAGCTGGGGCAGGCCAAGTGCCTACGAG.

A note on this clone: The read falls 3 residues short of the CDR3 end, and the missing part is taken from the germline J gene. This sample also contains other DNA sequences that code for the same CDR3. This chain uses TRBV20-1 with TRBJ1-5, with 7 bases that match TRBD1. Trimming cost V 0 bases and J 5 bases; bases outside gene matches: 1. This CDR3 spans 13 amino acids. CDR1 DFQATT and CDR2 SNEGSKA come from the germline V gene (reference sequence). Incomplete CDR3 DNA: TGCAGTGCTAGAGACAGGGGGTATCAGCCC. Translating gives CSARDRGYQP. The full-length CDR3 reads as CSARDRGYQPQHF.

The CDR3 region is CASALAGTSNEQFF. CDR3 DNA, as far as it was read: TGTGCCAGTGCCCTTGCCGGGACTAGCAATGAG. The J gene is TRBJ2-1, the V gene TRBV19; 8 positions agree with TRBD2. Sequencing ends 3 residues short of the CDR3 end; the germline J gene provides the rest. Germline CDR1 reads LNHDA; CDR2 reads SQIVND (reference sequence). The CDR3 runs 14 residues. The trim removed 8 bases at V and 6 bases at J, leaving 9 bases unmatched.

A remark on this clone: The read gets to within 3 residues of the CDR3 end, and the germline J gene fills in the rest. The chain employs TRBV11-2 and TRBJ2-2; D gene unclear. The CDR3 consists of 14 residues. The germline CDR1 and CDR2 sequences are SGHAT and FQNNGV. This CDR3 is CASSPTPAGSPLFF. CDR3 DNA (partial): TGTGCCAGCAGCCCGACCCCGGCCGGGTCACCG.